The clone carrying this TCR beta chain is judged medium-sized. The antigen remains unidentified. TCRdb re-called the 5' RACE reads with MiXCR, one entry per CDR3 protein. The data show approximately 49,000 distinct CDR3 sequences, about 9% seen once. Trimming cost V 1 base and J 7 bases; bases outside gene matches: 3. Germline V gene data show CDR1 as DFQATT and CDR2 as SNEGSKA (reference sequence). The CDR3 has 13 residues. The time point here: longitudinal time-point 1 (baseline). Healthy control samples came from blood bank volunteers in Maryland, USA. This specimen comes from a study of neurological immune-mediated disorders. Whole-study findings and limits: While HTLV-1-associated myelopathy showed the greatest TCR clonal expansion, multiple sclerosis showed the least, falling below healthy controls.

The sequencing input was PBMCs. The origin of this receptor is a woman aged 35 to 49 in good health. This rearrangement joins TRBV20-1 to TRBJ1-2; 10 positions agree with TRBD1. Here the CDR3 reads CSARVGTGVGYTF. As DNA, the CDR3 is TGCAGTGCTAGAGTAGGGACAGGGGTTGGCTACACCTTC.